This record concerns one T cell receptor (beta chain) sequence. J was trimmed by 4 bases and V by 5 bases; bases with no gene match: 7. The V gene's germline CDR1 is MNHNY and CDR2 SVGAGI (reference sequence). The CDR3 spans 15 residues. This entry is derived from a study of blood T cells in healthy people across ages. Then a second PCR, running about 7 to 11 cycles, was carried out with a sample-barcoded 5' primer and a J-beta primer mix. TCRdb re-called the 5' RACE reads through MiXCR, storing one row per CDR3 protein. The repertoire holds around 1,500,000 distinct CDR3 sequences, with over 25% as singletons.

This TCR came from a young woman in good health. The sequencing sample was made of blood. This chain joins TRBV6-6 and TRBJ1-5, with TRBD1 identical over 8 bases. In DNA form, the CDR3 reads TGTGCCAGCAGTGCCCCGACAGGGGATAATCAGCCCCAGCATTTT. Its protein product is CASSAPTGDNQPQHF.